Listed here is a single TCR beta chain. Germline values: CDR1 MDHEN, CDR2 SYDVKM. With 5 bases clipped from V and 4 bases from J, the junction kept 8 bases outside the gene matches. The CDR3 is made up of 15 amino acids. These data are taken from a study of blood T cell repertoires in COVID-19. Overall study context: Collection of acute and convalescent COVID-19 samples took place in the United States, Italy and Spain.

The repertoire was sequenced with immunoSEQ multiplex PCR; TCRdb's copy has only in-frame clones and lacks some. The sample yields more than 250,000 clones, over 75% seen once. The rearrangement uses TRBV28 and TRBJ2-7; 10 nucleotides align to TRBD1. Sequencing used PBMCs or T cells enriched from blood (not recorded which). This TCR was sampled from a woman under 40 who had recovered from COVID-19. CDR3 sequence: CASSSTGTGAYEQYF. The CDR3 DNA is TGTGCCAGCAGTAGCACCGGGACAGGGGCTTACGAGCAGTACTTC.